The clone carrying this T cell receptor (beta chain) was recorded many times. These data originate in a study of CD8+CD57+ T cells in acquired aplastic anemia. Germline V gene data show CDR1 as SGHVS and CDR2 as FQNEAQ. The CDR3 covers 13 residues. Trimming pared 1 base from V and 4 bases from J, leaving 8 bases between. Genomic DNA constituted the template upon which TCR beta VDJ and CDR3 profiling was performed. TCRdb reprocessed the reads via MiXCR and lists one record per CDR3 protein. The profile covers tens of thousands of distinct CDR3 sequences, with about half appearing a single time and over 50% taken by the ten largest.

The TCR was taken from a human donor in good health, serving as a control. Sequencing was carried out using sorted CD4+, CD8+, or CD8+CD57+ T cells (not recorded which) from PBMCs. The chain has TRBV7-8 and TRBJ2-7; D is unresolved. The CDR3 DNA reads as TGTGCCAGCAGCTTAGAGGTGAGGTACGAGCAGTACTTC. This translates into CASSLEVRYEQYF.